This T cell receptor beta chain comes out of a study of T cells in narcolepsy. Overall study: Enrolled donors included narcolepsy type 1 or type 2 patients and healthy controls. Regarding the study as a whole: In some patient and control memory CD4+ samples, autoreactive clones were absent. Reportedly, autoreactive clonotypes were serially detected in patients' blood but not controls'. Comparing one patient's CSF and blood CD4+ clonotypes highlighted HCRT- and TRIB2-specific autoreactive clonotypes.

Germline V gene data show CDR1 as LNHDA and CDR2 as SQIVND (reference sequence). V lost 4 bases and J lost 3; bases outside the gene matches: 4. The CDR3 has 14 residues. Produced via immunoSEQ multiplex PCR; TCRdb's table is partial and in-frame only. This sample carries 25,000 or so clones, 70% to 90% of them seen once, and the ten largest clones take about 9.4%. This clone appeared once. Its cognate antigen is unknown. The TCR was taken from a human donor in good health. The chain links TRBV19 to TRBJ2-7, with 9 bases matching TRBD1. The sample comprised memory (CD45RA-) CD4+ T cells from blood. The CDR3: CASSTDRGNYEQYF. The DNA of the CDR3 is TGTGCCAGTAGTACAGACAGGGGGAACTACGAGCAGTACTTC.